The TCR beta chain under discussion was sequenced for a study of T cells after yellow fever vaccination. Whole-study results and caveats: Most primary-vaccination clones recurred post-booster (roughly 96% CD4, 88% CD8). Some clonotypes were seen in both the CD4 and the CD8 compartments. These made up a small share and likely arose from convergent recombination.

A single record per CDR3 protein comes from TCRdb applying MiXCR to the 5' RACE reads. The repertoire includes 600,000 to 750,000 distinct CDR3 sequences, roughly 12% of them detected once, and about 15% sits in the top ten. This clonotype was detected only a few times. Its antigen is still unknown. CDR3 length: 15 amino acids. Germline loops: CDR1 LNHDA, CDR2 SQIVND (reference sequence). V lost 8 bases and J 4 bases, leaving 18 bases between the germline ends. This chain joins TRBV19 and TRBJ1-5; D is unresolved. Sequences were derived from PBMCs, sampled on the day of the yellow fever booster vaccination. The clonotype comes from a man aged 25-45 years who received the YFV17D yellow fever vaccine. The CDR3 coding sequence is TGTGCCAGTGGGGATCAAGGGCGGCCAAATCAGCCCCAGCATTTT. This codes for CASGDQGRPNQPQHF.